This T cell receptor (beta chain) was sequenced in a study of shared clonotypes between healthy human individuals. From germline, CDR1 is MDHEN and CDR2 SYDVKM. This CDR3 is 13 amino acids long. The V end lost 6 bases, the J end lost 0 bases, and 8 bases lay between the germline ends. Unsorted PBMC replicate PCRs used roughly 270 ng DNA, 25,000 to 30,000 T cell genomes. Original processing notes: There were no quality scores in the junction-only immunoSEQ sequences, so filtering differed. Profiled with immunoSEQ multiplex PCR; TCRdb holds only in-frame clones, not every one. That table supplies the V and J calls and clone size; D and trimming were determined from the DNA. Here the sample spans about 480,000 clones, 79% being singletons. Donors included only healthy HIV-negative adults lacking recent acute infections or vaccinations. Unsorted samples relied on 80 million to 95 million PBMCs, which served as the source of genomic DNA.

The material sequenced was PBMCs. The receptor comes from a woman in her thirties or forties in good health. Some clones in this sample may be carry-over from other donors' samples. This rearrangement joins TRBV28 to TRBJ1-2; no firm D call. The DNA of the CDR3 is TGTGCCAGCAGCGAAAGGGCTAACTATGGCTACACCTTC. Encoded protein: CASSERANYGYTF.